These 10 T cell receptor beta chains were sequenced from one sample in a study of identical twins. One entry per CDR3 protein, called by TCRdb with MiXCR from the 5' RACE reads. The table shows roughly 630,000 distinct CDR3 sequences, with about 7% occurring only once. These data were also filed under a second study, of yellow fever vaccine responses in identical twins.

Material: PBMCs. These TCRs come from a woman between 18 and 29 years old in good health.

This clonotype was detected only a few times. The chain couples TRBV2 to TRBJ2-1; D assignment may be TRBD1 or TRBD2 (5 bases each). The CDR3 spans 13 residues. Germline V gene sequence: CDR1 SNHLY, CDR2 FYNNEI. V lost 9 bases to trimming and J lost 7 bases, with 16 bases between them. The CDR3 is CASSVDGANEQFF. The CDR3 DNA reads TGTGCCAGTAGCGTAGACGGGGCGAATGAGCAGTTCTTC.

The chain joins TRBV20-1 to TRBJ2-1; 8 bases are shared with TRBD2. J was trimmed by 7 bases and V by 5 bases; bases with no gene match: 7. The germline gives CDR1 DFQATT, CDR2 SNEGSKA (reference sequence). There are 13 residues in the CDR3. The CDR3 DNA sequence: TGCAGTGCTTCGGGGGGGCCGCGGAATGAGCAGTTCTTC. Translated, it gives CSASGGPRNEQFF.

This clonotype occurred many times. The rearrangement joins TRBV10-3 to TRBJ1-2; 7 bases align to TRBD1. With 10 bases clipped from V and 6 bases from J, the junction kept 11 bases outside the gene matches. Germline V gives CDR1 ENHRY, CDR2 SYGVKD. The CDR3 runs to 13 residues. The CDR3: CATQEQGTDGYTF. The CDR3 DNA is TGTGCCACCCAGGAACAGGGGACGGATGGCTACACCTTC.

This clonotype showed up just a few times. The chain couples TRBV11-3 to TRBJ2-1, with TRBD1 matching over 8 bases. Per germline, CDR1 SGHNT and CDR2 YENEEA. The length of the CDR3 is 14 residues. J gave up 9 bases and V 3 bases, and 7 bases lay outside the gene matches. The CDR3 reads CASSLDRVVAEQFF. In DNA form, the CDR3 reads TGTGCCAGCAGCTTGGACAGGGTGGTCGCTGAGCAGTTCTTC.

The chain links TRBV5-1 to TRBJ2-7, with D perhaps given as TRBD1 or TRBD2 (5 bases each). Trimming removed 3 bases from V and 8 bases from J, with 18 bases in between. CDR3 length equals 14 residues. Germline V gives CDR1 SGHRS, CDR2 YFSETQ. CDR3 region: CASSSLGDRYKQYF. In nucleotides, the CDR3 is TGCGCCAGCAGCTCGTTAGGGGACCGTTACAAGCAGTACTTC.

This clonotype was observed a few times. This chain links TRBV12-3 or TRBV12-4 with TRBJ2-7; D unresolved. CDR3 size: 11 residues. V lost 6 bases and J 3 bases, leaving 6 bases between the germline ends. CDR3 bases: TGTGCCAGCAGGGGATTCTACGAGCAGTACTTC. Protein product: CASRGFYEQYF.

This clonotype was detected a few times. This chain joins TRBV7-8 and TRBJ1-1, with TRBD1 identical over 9 bases. The CDR3 runs 16 residues. The junction had 6 bases not matched to a gene; V was cut back by 4 bases and J by 0 bases. Germline V gene lookup returns CDR1 SGHVS and CDR2 FQNEAQ. The DNA of the CDR3 is TGTGCCAGCAGCTCGGGAAACAGGGGGCTGAACACTGAAGCTTTCTTT. This gives the protein CASSSGNRGLNTEAFF.

This clonotype has more than one count but fewer than ten. V is TRBV20-1 and J is TRBJ2-7; D is perhaps TRBD1 (6 bases). Germline-derived CDR1 and CDR2 are DFQATT and SNEGSKA (reference sequence). V lost 3 bases to trimming and J lost 4 bases, with 13 bases between them. This CDR3 is 13 amino acids long. The DNA for the CDR3 is TGCAGTGCTAGCCGGGACAAGATATACGAGCAGTACTTC. Protein product: CSASRDKIYEQYF.

This clonotype was seen a few times. The rearrangement uses TRBV12-3 or TRBV12-4 and TRBJ2-3; D ambiguous. The germline V and J ends were trimmed by 4 bases and 4 bases, with 12 bases remaining between them. The CDR3 consists of 14 residues. The CDR3 is CASSSYSVADTQYF. Written as DNA, the CDR3 is TGTGCCAGCAGTTCCTACAGCGTGGCAGATACGCAGTATTTT.

This clonotype was seen a few times. This chain links TRBV24-1 with TRBJ2-3, with no clear D. Trimming pared 7 bases from V and 0 bases from J, leaving 16 bases between. The CDR3 runs to 16 residues. The germline gives CDR1 KGHDR, CDR2 SFDVKD. In nucleotides, the CDR3 is TGTGCCACCAGCGCCAGTCCCGTACGTAGCACAGATACGCAGTATTTT. Residues: CATSASPVRSTDTQYF.